This T cell receptor beta chain derives from a study of T cells in women clearing cervical HPV infection. Study in general: Controls were women whose single incident HPV16 infection cleared within 12 months without precancer or cancer. Blood came at first lesion visit for cases, post-clearance for controls. Case blood was drawn a median approximately 21 weeks after lesion detection.

Using immunoSEQ multiplex PCR, the repertoire was profiled, and TCRdb retains in-frame clones only, with some absent. Its table lists about 48,000 clones. The clonotype was recovered from a woman aged 18 to 75 with a cervical HPV16 infection that either progressed to CIN3+ or cleared (not recorded which). Sequenced material: blood buffy coat.

CDR3: CASTHGETQYF. The CDR3 bases that were read are TGTGCCAGCACCCACGGAGAGACC. This chain joins TRBV6-2 or TRBV6-3 and TRBJ2-5, with D unresolved. Read data end 3 residues before the CDR3 end; the end is taken from the germline J gene. Germline assignment: CDR1 MNHEY and CDR2 SVGEGT. The CDR3 is made up of 11 amino acids. Between the trimmed V and J ends, which lost 7 bases and 4 bases, there was a span of 7 bases.